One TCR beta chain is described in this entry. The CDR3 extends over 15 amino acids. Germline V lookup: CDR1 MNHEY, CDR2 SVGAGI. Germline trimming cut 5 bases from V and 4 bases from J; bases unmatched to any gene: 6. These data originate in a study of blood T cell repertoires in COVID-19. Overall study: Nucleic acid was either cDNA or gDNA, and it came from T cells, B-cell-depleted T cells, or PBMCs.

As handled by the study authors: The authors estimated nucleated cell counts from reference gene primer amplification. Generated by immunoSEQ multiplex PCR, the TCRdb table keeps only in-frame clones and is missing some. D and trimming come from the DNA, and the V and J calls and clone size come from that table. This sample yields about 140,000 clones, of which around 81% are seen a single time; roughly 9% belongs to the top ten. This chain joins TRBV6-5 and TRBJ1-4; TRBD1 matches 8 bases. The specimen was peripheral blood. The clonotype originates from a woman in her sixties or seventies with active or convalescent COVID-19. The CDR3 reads CASSPTGGYNEKLFF. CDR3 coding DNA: TGTGCCAGCAGTCCCACAGGGGGTTATAATGAAAAACTGTTTTTT.